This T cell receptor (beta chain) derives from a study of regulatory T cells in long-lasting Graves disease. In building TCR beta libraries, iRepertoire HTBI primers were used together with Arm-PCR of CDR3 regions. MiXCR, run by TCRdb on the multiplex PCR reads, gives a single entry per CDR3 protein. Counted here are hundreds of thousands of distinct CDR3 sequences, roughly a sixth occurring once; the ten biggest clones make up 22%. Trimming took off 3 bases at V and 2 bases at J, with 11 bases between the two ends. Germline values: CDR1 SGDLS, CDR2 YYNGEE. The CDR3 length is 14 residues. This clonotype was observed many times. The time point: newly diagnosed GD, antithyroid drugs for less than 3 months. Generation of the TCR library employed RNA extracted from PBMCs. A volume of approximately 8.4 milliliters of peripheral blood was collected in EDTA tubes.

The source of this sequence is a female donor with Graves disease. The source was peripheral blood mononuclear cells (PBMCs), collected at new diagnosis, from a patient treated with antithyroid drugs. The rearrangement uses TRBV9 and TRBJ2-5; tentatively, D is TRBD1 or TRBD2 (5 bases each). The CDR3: CASSGDGEQETQYF. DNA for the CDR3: TGTGCCAGCAGCGGGGACGGGGAACAAGAGACCCAGTACTTC. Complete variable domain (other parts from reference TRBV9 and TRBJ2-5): DSGVTQTPKHLITATGQRVTLRCSPRSGDLSVYWYQQSLDQGLQFLIQYYNGEERAKGNILERFSAQQFPDLHSELNLSSLELGDSALYFCASSGDGEQETQYFGPGTRLLVL.